The 13 T cell receptor beta chains given below trace back to one sample, sequenced in a study of identical twins. MiXCR was run by TCRdb on the 5' RACE reads, yielding one entry per CDR3 protein. The sample contains hundreds of thousands of distinct CDR3 sequences, 18% of which appear only once. The same data also went into a second study, on T cells expressing NK-cell markers.

Input material: PBMCs. Source of these receptors: a woman in her late teens or twenties in good health.

This clonotype was seen repeatedly, ten times or more. The V gene is TRBV25-1, the J gene TRBJ2-3, with D maybe TRBD2 (6 bases). Looked up from germline, CDR1 is MGHDK and CDR2 is SYGVNS. The V end lost 3 bases, the J end lost 3 bases, and 10 bases lay between the germline ends. The CDR3 is made up of 14 amino acids. The CDR3 region is CASSEAGGTDTQYF. The CDR3 coding sequence is TGTGCCAGCAGTGAGGCCGGGGGTACAGATACGCAGTATTTT.

This clonotype was picked up a small number of times. The chain recombines TRBV29-1 with TRBJ2-7; 7 bases are a match to TRBD2. This CDR3 is built from 13 residues. CDR1 SQVTM and CDR2 ANQGSEA come from the germline V gene. V dropped 7 bases and J dropped 1; count of bases not matched to a gene: 7. For the CDR3, the DNA is TGCAGCGCCCAAAGCGGGAATTCCTACGAGCAGTACTTC. Encoded protein: CSAQSGNSYEQYF.

The table lists this clonotype with a few counts. The chain employs TRBV10-3 and TRBJ2-1, with D hard to call. V was trimmed by 4 bases and J by 8 bases, leaving 6 bases between them. This CDR3 has 11 residues. Per the germline V gene, CDR1 is ENHRY and CDR2 is SYGVKD. Here the CDR3 DNA reads TGTGCCATCAGTGGGGCTGATGAGCAGTTCTTC. Protein product: CAISGADEQFF.

This clonotype was observed once. V is TRBV29-1 and J is TRBJ2-1; 8 bases match TRBD2. With 4 bases clipped from V and 9 bases from J, the junction kept 5 bases outside the gene matches. CDR1 and CDR2 (germline): SQVTM, ANQGSEA. The CDR3 is 12 amino acids. CDR3 bases: TGCAGCGTTGCAGCGGGAGACGGTGAGCAGTTCTTC. Protein: CSVAAGDGEQFF.

The rearrangement uses TRBV6-1 and TRBJ1-5; D is undetermined. Looked up from germline, CDR1 is MNHNS and CDR2 is SASEGT. The CDR3 has 16 amino acids. V lost 5 bases and J 3 bases, leaving 17 bases between the germline ends. CDR3 in amino acids: CASSKTVFLTNQPQHF. The CDR3 DNA reads as TGTGCCAGCAGTAAGACCGTTTTCCTAACCAATCAGCCCCAGCATTTT.

This clonotype has only a few counts. V usage is TRBV24-1 and J usage is TRBJ2-1; D tentatively fits TRBD1 or TRBD2 (6 bases each). The V gene lost 4 bases and the J gene lost 8 bases, with 23 bases spanning the gap. From germline, CDR1 is KGHDR and CDR2 SFDVKD. This CDR3 comprises 17 residues. The CDR3 loop reads CATSDGTGRRRGDEQFF. The CDR3 DNA follows: TGTGCCACCAGTGACGGGACGGGACGGAGGAGGGGGGATGAGCAGTTCTTC.

This clonotype was seen only a few times. V usage is TRBV6-5 and J usage is TRBJ1-1; no clear D gene. The V end lost 2 bases, the J end lost 9 bases, and 7 bases lay between the germline ends. Germline V lookup: CDR1 MNHEY, CDR2 SVGAGI. The CDR3 loop spans 11 amino acids. The CDR3 nucleotides read TGTGCCAGCAGTTACAAGGGAAAAGCTTTCTTT. Its translation: CASSYKGKAFF.

The V call is TRBV6-5, the J call TRBJ2-3; D not certain. The V end was cut by 2 bases, the J end by 7 bases, with 10 bases between. This CDR3 spans 13 amino acids. Germline loops: CDR1 MNHEY, CDR2 SVGAGI. The CDR3 DNA follows: TGTGCCAGCAGTTACGCTGGCGGCAATACGCAGTATTTT. This encodes CASSYAGGNTQYF.

This clonotype has a handful of counts. The chain joins TRBV20-1 to TRBJ1-1; D not certain. The V gene's germline CDR1 is DFQATT and CDR2 SNEGSKA (reference sequence). Trimming left V 0 bases short and J 0 bases short, with 20 bases between. This CDR3 contains 18 residues. The CDR3 DNA reads as TGCAGTGCTAGAGATCCCCGGTACAATCCCTTCATGAACACTGAAGCTTTCTTT. As protein: CSARDPRYNPFMNTEAFF.

This clonotype was seen only a few times. The chain joins TRBV4-2 to TRBJ1-5, with unresolved D. Trimming shortened V by 0 bases and J by 6 bases, and 9 bases separated the two germline ends. Germline V gene sequence: CDR1 LGHNA, CDR2 YNFKEQ. The CDR3 sequence is 14 residues long. The CDR3 DNA reads as TGTGCCAGCAGCCAAGAAGCACCGGTTCAGCCCCAGCATTTT. This encodes CASSQEAPVQPQHF.

V gene TRBV6-5 combines with J gene TRBJ2-7; D could derive from TRBD1 or TRBD2 (5 bases each). V lost 5 bases to trimming and J lost 0 bases, with 14 bases between them. The CDR3 has 15 residues. Germline-derived CDR1 and CDR2 are MNHEY and SVGAGI. The CDR3 loop reads CASSNPRESSYEQYF. The CDR3 nucleotides read TGTGCCAGCAGTAACCCCAGGGAGAGCTCCTACGAGCAGTACTTC.

The chain carries TRBV30 and TRBJ2-1; a weak D match, TRBD2 (5 bases). Germline CDR1 reads GTSNPN; CDR2 reads SVGIG (reference sequence). Trimming took 4 bases from V and 0 from J, leaving 10 bases between them. This CDR3 has 14 amino acids. In nucleotides, the CDR3 is TGTGCCTGGAACGGGGTCAGCTCCTACAATGAGCAGTTCTTC. This encodes CAWNGVSSYNEQFF.

The chain couples TRBV20-1 to TRBJ2-7; 8 bases are a match to TRBD1. Germline V gene data show CDR1 as DFQATT and CDR2 as SNEGSKA (reference sequence). The V and J ends lost 6 bases and 1 base, in that order; junction bases with no gene match: 8. This CDR3 has 14 residues. The CDR3 DNA follows: TGCAGTGCATCAGGACAGGGTTATTCCTACGAGCAGTACTTC. This sequence encodes CSASGQGYSYEQYF.